The 31 T cell receptor beta chains below come from one sample, sequenced in a study of post-analysis software for immune sequencing data. No antigens are known for them. Study results and caveats: Comparison of patients with controls showed a handful of TRBV segments more frequent in patients, TRBV5-6, TRBV5-1 and TRBV20-1 among them.

Built from TCR beta cDNA, the libraries had unique molecular identifiers in them. TCRdb reprocessed the PCR reads via MiXCR and lists one record per CDR3 protein. The sample yields hundreds of thousands of distinct CDR3 sequences, 25% to 30% seen once. The sequencing input was blood. The source is a girl under 18 with multiple sclerosis.

This clonotype occurred many times. This sequence joins TRBV6-2 or TRBV6-3 and TRBJ2-7, with D perhaps TRBD1 (6 bases). V shed 2 bases and J shed 3 bases, with 17 bases lying between them. From germline, CDR1 is MNHEY and CDR2 SVGEGT. The CDR3 contains 16 residues. CDR3 DNA: TGTGCCAGCAGTTACCACGGGACAAGTATCGACTACGAGCAGTACTTC. Its protein product is CASSYHGTSIDYEQYF.

This clonotype was seen only a few times. The chain employs TRBV28 and TRBJ2-5; no definite D call. The CDR3 runs 14 residues. Trimming cost V 1 base and J 2 bases, with 8 bases left between them. Germline assignment: CDR1 MDHEN and CDR2 SYDVKM. The DNA for the CDR3 is TGTGCCAGCAGTTTATCGCGGATACAAGAGACCCAGTACTTC. Protein: CASSLSRIQETQYF. Filled out from reference TRBV28 and TRBJ2-5, the complete variable domain reads DVKVTQSSRYLVKRTGEKVFLECVQDMDHENMFWYRQDPGLGLRLIYFSYDVKMKEKGDIPEGYSVSREKKERFSLILESASTNQTSMYLCASSLSRIQETQYFGPGTRLLVL.

In this sample, this clonotype turned up a few times. The J gene is TRBJ1-2, the V gene TRBV29-1, with D unclear. Deletions cut 1 base from V and 5 bases from J, with 5 bases between. There are 11 residues in the CDR3. Germline V gene data show CDR1 as SQVTM and CDR2 as ANQGSEA. The CDR3 DNA reads TGCAGCGTTGAAGGGCAGTATGGCTACACCTTC. Translation: CSVEGQYGYTF.

V usage is TRBV7-2 and J usage is TRBJ2-5; TRBD2 matches 10 bases. Germline CDR1 is SGHTA and CDR2 is FQGNSA. V lost 5 bases and J lost 5; bases outside the gene matches: 14. The CDR3 has 17 amino acids. CDR3 protein: CASSAGRAGGSSETQYF. In DNA, the CDR3 is TGTGCCAGCAGCGCAGGAAGAGCGGGGGGGTCGTCGGAGACCCAGTACTTC.

Concerning this clonotype: A much larger clone lies a single base off, so this may be a read error. This chain links TRBV29-1 with TRBJ2-7, with 15 bases fitting TRBD2. The germline V gene encodes CDR1 SQVTM and CDR2 ANQGSEA. This CDR3 region has 18 residues. DNA for the CDR3: TGCAGCGTTGAAGATGCGGGACTAGCGGGAGGTCCTTCCTACGAGCGGTACTTC. Translation gives CSVEDAGLAGGPSYERYF.

V usage is TRBV2 and J usage is TRBJ2-3; 9 bases are shared with TRBD2. The CDR3 extends over 16 amino acids. The V segment lost 6 bases and the J segment 4 bases; nucleotides outside the gene matches: 11. Germline values: CDR1 SNHLY, CDR2 FYNNEI. CDR3 bases: TGTGCCAGCAGCCTCAGCGGCGGGAGGGTGGCAGATACGCAGTATTTT. Translated, it gives CASSLSGGRVADTQYF. Looking up the rest from reference TRBV2 and TRBJ2-3 gives the full variable domain: EPEVTQTPSHQVTQMGQEVILRCVPISNHLYFYWYRQILGQKVEFLVSFYNNEISEKSEIFDDQFSVERPDGSNFTLKIRSTKLEDSAMYFCASSLSGGRVADTQYFGPGTRLTVL.

V is TRBV7-9 and J is TRBJ2-7; a possible D gene is TRBD1 (5 bases). V was cut by 5 bases and J by 5 bases, with 13 bases left in between. This CDR3 region has 13 residues. Per the germline V gene, CDR1 is SEHNR and CDR2 is FQNEAQ (reference sequence). CDR3 in amino acids: CASSPRGTDEQYF. The DNA of the CDR3 is TGTGCCAGCAGCCCAAGGGGCACAGACGAGCAGTACTTC.

V usage is TRBV7-2 and J usage is TRBJ1-1, with a possible D match to TRBD1 (5 bases). This CDR3 is built from 13 residues. V was pared by 3 bases and J by 4 bases, with 9 bases between. Germline CDR1 is SGHTA and CDR2 is FQGNSA. The CDR3 sequence is CASSFLGATEAFF. DNA for the CDR3: TGTGCCAGCAGCTTTCTTGGGGCCACTGAAGCTTTCTTT.

This clonotype was recorded a few times. V and J are TRBV4-1 and TRBJ2-1; D may be TRBD2 (5 bases). The V end was cut by 1 base, the J end by 7 bases, with 23 bases between. This CDR3 has 18 residues. Germline loops: CDR1 MGHRA, CDR2 YSYEKL. CDR3: CASSQVPPPSTWGNEQFF. The CDR3 DNA is TGCGCCAGCAGCCAAGTTCCCCCTCCTAGCACTTGGGGTAATGAGCAGTTCTTC.

The chain joins TRBV24-1 to TRBJ2-5; 7 positions agree with TRBD2. The germline CDR1 and CDR2 sequences are KGHDR and SFDVKD. CDR3 length: 12 residues. With 4 bases clipped from V and 8 bases from J, the junction kept 3 bases outside the gene matches. The CDR3 reads CATSEGLGTQYF. The CDR3 bases are TGTGCCACCAGTGAAGGACTAGGCACCCAGTACTTC.

This clonotype was counted a few times. This chain joins TRBV5-5 and TRBJ2-1, with a tentative D call TRBD2 (6 bases). CDR3 length: 13 residues. Germline values: CDR1 SGHKS, CDR2 YYEKEE (reference sequence). Trimming took off 2 bases at V and 4 bases at J, with 7 bases between the two ends. The CDR3 reads CASSFLAYNEQFF. The CDR3 coding sequence is TGTGCCAGCAGCTTTCTAGCGTACAATGAGCAGTTCTTC.

The chain carries TRBV27 and TRBJ1-1, with 7 nucleotides matching TRBD1. V was pared by 4 bases and J by 4 bases, with 12 bases of the junction left unmatched. Germline loops: CDR1 MNHEY, CDR2 SMNVEV (reference sequence). The CDR3 length is 16 residues. CDR3 DNA: TGTGCCAGCAGTTCGCGGACAGGCCCCATGGGCACTGAAGCTTTCTTT. This gives the protein CASSSRTGPMGTEAFF.

This clonotype was seen repeatedly, ten times or more. J is TRBJ2-7 and V is TRBV7-2, with D hard to call. Germline-derived CDR1 and CDR2 are SGHTA and FQGNSA. The V end was cut by 1 base, the J end by 2 bases, with 9 bases between. The CDR3 is made up of 14 amino acids. In DNA, the CDR3 is TGTGCCAGCAGCTTAGGCATCCAAGCCTACGAGCAGTACTTC. Protein sequence: CASSLGIQAYEQYF.

This clonotype was seen a few times. The V and J genes are TRBV29-1 and TRBJ1-1; D is undetermined. The CDR3 length is 14 residues. Per germline, CDR1 SQVTM and CDR2 ANQGSEA. The V gene lost 7 bases and the J gene lost 1 base, with 16 bases spanning the gap. The CDR3 sequence is CSAALLQKNTEAFF. CDR3 bases: TGCAGCGCCGCCCTTTTACAGAAGAACACTGAAGCTTTCTTT.

V and J are TRBV29-1 and TRBJ2-3; 12 nucleotides align to TRBD2. This CDR3 has 14 amino acids. Germline V gives CDR1 SQVTM, CDR2 ANQGSEA. This CDR3 reads CSSRLAGATDTQYF. CDR3 DNA sequence: TGCAGTTCCCGACTAGCGGGGGCGACAGATACGCAGTATTTT.

The chain links TRBV20-1 to TRBJ2-4; TRBD1 agrees at 8 bases. The DNA end is a closer match to TRBJ2-7, so the J assignment may be wrong. There are 15 residues in the CDR3. CDR1 and CDR2 from the germline V gene are DFQATT and SNEGSKA (reference sequence). The CDR3 here is CSARGRLTSPREQYF. In DNA, the CDR3 is TGCAGTGCCAGGGGGCGCTTAACTTCACCCCGCGAGCAGTACTTC.

Regarding this clonotype: A much larger clone lies a single base off, so this may be a read error. The J gene is TRBJ2-1, the V gene TRBV20-1, with TRBD2 matching 14 bases. This CDR3 has 14 residues. The germline CDR1 and CDR2 sequences are DFQATT and SNEGSKA (reference sequence). This CDR3 reads CSATGLAGDNEQVF. Here the CDR3 DNA reads TGCAGTGCGACGGGACTAGCGGGAGACAATGAGCAGGTCTTC.

V is TRBV7-9 and J is TRBJ2-3; the match to TRBD1 covers 7 bases. Per germline, CDR1 SEHNR and CDR2 FQNEAQ (reference sequence). The ends lost 6 bases at V and 2 bases at J; junction bases unmatched: 5. This CDR3 spans 14 amino acids. Here the CDR3 DNA reads TGTGCCAGCAGTCCCACAGGGGTCACAGATACGCAGTATTTT. Its translation: CASSPTGVTDTQYF.

V gene TRBV6-6 combines with J gene TRBJ1-4; D is unresolved. V dropped 2 bases and J dropped 0 bases, with 10 bases sitting between them. The CDR3 consists of 16 residues. Germline V CDR1 and CDR2: MNHNY, SVGAGI (reference sequence). CDR3 sequence: CASSYQKLATNEKLFF. CDR3 nucleotide sequence: TGTGCCAGCAGTTACCAAAAGCTGGCAACTAATGAAAAACTGTTTTTT.

In DNA form, the CDR3 reads TGTGCCAGCAGCTTAGGAAGTTGGCGGGGGGGTCCAGGAACTGAGCAGTTCTTC. Translated, it gives CASSLGSWRGGPGTEQFF. This chain connects TRBV7-6 to TRBJ2-1; 9 positions match TRBD2. Germline trimming cut 1 base from V and 9 bases from J; bases unmatched to any gene: 16. CDR1 and CDR2 (germline): SGHVS, FNYEAQ. The CDR3 length is 18 residues.

The genes are TRBV28 and TRBJ2-5, with D tentatively TRBD1 (6 bases). V lost 1 base and J 3 bases, leaving 9 bases between the germline ends. The CDR3 loop spans 14 amino acids. Germline CDR1 is MDHEN and CDR2 is SYDVKM. CDR3 sequence (DNA): TGTGCCAGCAGTTTATCGTACAGGGAAGAGACCCAGTACTTC. Translated, it gives CASSLSYREETQYF.

This rearrangement joins TRBV12-3 or TRBV12-4 to TRBJ2-1; 8 positions agree with TRBD2. The CDR3 totals 16 residues. The trim removed 5 bases at V and 1 base at J, leaving 7 bases unmatched. The chain's CDR3 is CASSILSGSSYNEQFF. CDR3 nucleotide sequence: TGTGCCAGCAGTATTCTAAGCGGGAGTTCCTACAATGAGCAGTTCTTC.

This clonotype has only a few counts. The chain recombines TRBV9 with TRBJ1-6, with 10 bases lining up with TRBD1. Germline loops: CDR1 SGDLS, CDR2 YYNGEE. This CDR3 region has 17 residues. Losses at the gene ends were 4 bases for V and 7 bases for J; bases not matched to a gene: 11. CDR3 in DNA: TGTGCCAGCAGCCCTAGGCTCGCGGGACAGGGGAATTCACCCCTCCACTTT. Translated, it gives CASSPRLAGQGNSPLHF.

The chain couples TRBV20-1 to TRBJ1-2, with TRBD1 as a possible D gene (5 bases). Germline CDR1 is DFQATT and CDR2 is SNEGSKA (reference sequence). The CDR3 extends over 16 amino acids. Trimming removed 6 bases from V and 1 base from J, with 21 bases in between. Written as DNA, the CDR3 is TGCAGTGCCAGACCGACAGCTCGATTTTTTAACTATGGCTACACCTTC. This translates into CSARPTARFFNYGYTF.

This clonotype was counted between two and nine times. J is TRBJ2-3 and V is TRBV7-2; perhaps TRBD2 as D (6 bases). Germline-derived CDR1 and CDR2 are SGHTA and FQGNSA. V lost 2 bases to trimming and J lost 6 bases, with 21 bases between them. The CDR3 extends over 17 amino acids. The CDR3 is CASSLSPLGGAYDTQYF. Written as DNA, the CDR3 is TGTGCCAGCAGCTTATCCCCGCTGGGGGGAGCGTACGATACGCAGTATTTT.

This sequence joins TRBV7-2 and TRBJ2-1, with 7 bases that match TRBD2. The junction had 4 bases not matched to a gene; V was cut back by 1 base and J by 4 bases. The germline gives CDR1 SGHTA, CDR2 FQGNSA. The CDR3 extends over 15 amino acids. The CDR3 DNA reads TGTGCCAGCAGCTTAGAGCGGGACTTATACAATGAGCAGTTCTTC. It is translated as CASSLERDLYNEQFF. The full variable domain, rest sourced from reference TRBV7-2 and TRBJ2-1, is GAGVSQSPSNKVTEKGKDVELRCDPISGHTALYWYRQSLGQGLEFLIYFQGNSAPDKSGLPSDRFSAERTGGSVSTLTIQRTQQEDSAVYLCASSLERDLYNEQFFGPGTRLTVL.

This clonotype has only a few counts. The chain employs TRBV3-1 and TRBJ2-3; no firm D call. Germline V gene lookup returns CDR1 LGHDT and CDR2 YNNKEL (reference sequence). The CDR3 has 14 residues. Trimming removed 3 bases from V and 3 bases from J, with 10 bases in between. This chain's CDR3 is CASSQSLGTDTQYF. The DNA for the CDR3 is TGTGCCAGCAGCCAGAGCTTAGGGACAGATACGCAGTATTTT.

This chain connects TRBV3-1 to TRBJ2-1, with D perhaps TRBD2 (7 bases). There are 16 residues in the CDR3. With 0 bases removed from V and 4 bases from J, the gap between germline ends came to 13 bases. The V gene's germline CDR1 is LGHDT and CDR2 YNNKEL (reference sequence). CDR3 in DNA: TGTGCCAGCAGCCAAGATTTGGGGGGGCGGTACAATGAGCAGTTCTTC. This gives the protein CASSQDLGGRYNEQFF.

This clonotype came up a few times. The CDR3 DNA sequence: TGTGCCAGCAGCCCATCCCGGGACAGGGGGTACAATGAGCAGTTCTTC. This encodes CASSPSRDRGYNEQFF. The V gene is TRBV7-2, the J gene TRBJ2-1; TRBD1 agrees at 11 bases. The CDR3 has 16 amino acids. The V and J ends lost 5 bases and 4 bases, in that order; junction bases with no gene match: 7. The germline CDR1 and CDR2 sequences are SGHTA and FQGNSA.

This clonotype has just a few counts. In DNA, the CDR3 is TGTGCCAGCAGTCTCCCAGGGAGCGGGTATTCCGTCGGGGAGCTGTTTTTT. This encodes CASSLPGSGYSVGELFF. The rearrangement links TRBV27 to TRBJ2-2; a weak D match, TRBD2 (6 bases). Germline V gene data show CDR1 as MNHEY and CDR2 as SMNVEV (reference sequence). The V and J ends lost 5 bases and 7 bases respectively, with 23 bases between them. The CDR3 consists of 17 residues.

This chain connects TRBV24-1 to TRBJ2-1, with unresolved D. This CDR3 is 11 amino acids long. Germline lookup yields CDR1 KGHDR and CDR2 SFDVKD. Trimming removed 10 bases at V and 5 bases at J, with 8 bases between. Here the CDR3 DNA reads TGTGCCACTACCGATCACAATGAGCAGTTCTTC. This codes for CATTDHNEQFF.